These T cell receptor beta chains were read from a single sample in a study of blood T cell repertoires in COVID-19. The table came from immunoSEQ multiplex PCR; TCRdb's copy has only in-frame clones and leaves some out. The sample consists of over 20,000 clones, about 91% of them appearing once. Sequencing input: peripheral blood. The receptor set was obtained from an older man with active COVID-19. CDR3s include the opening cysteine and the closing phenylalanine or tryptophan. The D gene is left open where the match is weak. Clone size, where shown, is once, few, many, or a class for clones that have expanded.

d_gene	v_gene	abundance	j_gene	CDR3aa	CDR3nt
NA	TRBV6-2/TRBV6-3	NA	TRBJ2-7	CASSYSSQRPSPYEQYF	TGTGCCAGCAGTTACTCTAGCCAGCGGCCCTCCCCCTACGAGCAGTACTTC
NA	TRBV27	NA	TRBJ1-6	CASRRQYNSPLHF	TGTGCCAGCCGGAGACAGTATAATTCACCCCTCCACTTT
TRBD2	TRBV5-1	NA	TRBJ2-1	CASTPSGSVGNEQFF	TGCGCCAGCACCCCTAGCGGGAGTGTTGGAAATGAGCAGTTCTTC
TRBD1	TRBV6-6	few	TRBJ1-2	CASTQGQSYGYTF	TGTGCCAGCACCCAGGGACAGAGCTATGGCTACACCTTC
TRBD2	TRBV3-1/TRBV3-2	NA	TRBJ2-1	CASSQDPLAGGLSYNEQFF	TGTGCCAGCAGCCAAGATCCACTAGCGGGGGGTCTGTCCTACAATGAGCAGTTCTTC
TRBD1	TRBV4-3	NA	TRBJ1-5	CASSQVWGQSYSNQPQHF	TGCGCCAGCAGCCAAGTTTGGGGACAGTCCTATAGCAATCAGCCCCAGCATTTT
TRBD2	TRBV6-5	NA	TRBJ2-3	CASSQREGTDTQYF	TGTGCCAGCAGCCAGCGGGAGGGTACAGATACGCAGTATTTT
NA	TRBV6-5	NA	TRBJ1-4	CASRSGPTNEKLFF	TGTGCCAGCAGATCAGGGCCAACTAATGAAAAACTGTTTTTT
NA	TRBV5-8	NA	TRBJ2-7	CASSLASTTYEQYF	TGTGCCAGCAGCTTGGCGAGTACCACCTACGAGCAGTACTTC
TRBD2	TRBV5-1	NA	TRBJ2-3	CASRRTSGGPTDTQYF	TGCGCCAGCAGGCGGACTAGCGGGGGCCCCACAGATACGCAGTATTTT
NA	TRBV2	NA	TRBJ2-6	CASMTDSGANVLTF	TGTGCCAGCATGACTGACTCTGGGGCCAACGTCCTGACTTTC
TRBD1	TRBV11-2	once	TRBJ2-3	CASSSALDRKF	TGTGCCAGCAGCTCCGCCCTGGACAGGAAATTT
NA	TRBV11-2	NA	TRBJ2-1	CASSLWDKHNEQFF	TGTGCCAGCAGCCTATGGGACAAACACAATGAGCAGTTCTTC
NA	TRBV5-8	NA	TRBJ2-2	CASSSGLNTGELFF	TGTGCCAGCAGCTCGGGACTGAACACCGGGGAGCTGTTTTTT
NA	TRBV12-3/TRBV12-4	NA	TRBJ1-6	CASSPSGNSPLHF	TGTGCCAGCAGTCCCTCGGGAAATTCACCCCTCCACTTT
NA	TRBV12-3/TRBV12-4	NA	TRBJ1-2	CASKRGNDYGYTF	TGTGCCAGCAAGCGCGGCAACGACTATGGCTACACCTTC
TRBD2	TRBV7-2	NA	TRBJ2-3	CASSLVPSGGPGDTQYF	TGTGCCAGCAGCTTAGTTCCTAGCGGGGGGCCGGGAGATACGCAGTATTTT
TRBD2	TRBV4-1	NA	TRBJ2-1	CASAGGAGTYNEQFF	TGCGCCAGTGCGGGGGGAGCGGGGACTTACAATGAGCAGTTCTTC
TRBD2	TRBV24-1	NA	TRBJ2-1	CATSEGTIYNEQFF	TGTGCCACCAGTGAGGGGACTATCTACAATGAGCAGTTCTTC
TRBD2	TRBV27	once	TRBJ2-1	CASRGESNEQFF	TGTGCCAGCCGGGGGGAGAGCAATGAGCAGTTCTTC
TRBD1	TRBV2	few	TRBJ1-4	CASKRQGKTNEKLFF	TGTGCCAGCAAAAGACAGGGGAAAACTAATGAAAAACTGTTTTTT
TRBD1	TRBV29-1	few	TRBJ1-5	CSATTGVDQPQHF	TGCAGCGCCACGACAGGGGTCGATCAGCCCCAGCATTTT
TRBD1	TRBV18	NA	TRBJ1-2	CASSPRGGEGYTF	TGTGCCAGCTCACCACGAGGGGGCGAAGGCTACACCTTC
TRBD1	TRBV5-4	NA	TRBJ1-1	CASSLGQGALAEAFF	TGTGCCAGCAGCTTGGGTCAGGGGGCTTTGGCTGAAGCTTTCTTT
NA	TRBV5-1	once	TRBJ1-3	CASSLSGRNTIYF	TGCGCCAGCAGCTTGTCGGGGAGGAACACCATATATTTT
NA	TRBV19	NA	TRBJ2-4	CASNPGQRGGIQYF	TGTGCCAGTAACCCTGGACAGCGGGGAGGGATTCAGTACTTC
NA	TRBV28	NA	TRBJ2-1	CASSYGYNEQFF	TGTGCCAGCAGTTACGGGTACAATGAGCAGTTCTTC
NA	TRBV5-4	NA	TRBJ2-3	CASSLGGPGGTDTQYF	TGTGCCAGCAGCTTGGGGGGCCCGGGGGGCACAGATACGCAGTATTTT
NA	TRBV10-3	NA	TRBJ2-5	CAISGAREETQYF	TGTGCCATCAGTGGGGCTCGAGAAGAGACCCAGTACTTC
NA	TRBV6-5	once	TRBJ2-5	CASSPARGSQVAYF	TGTGCCAGCAGTCCCGCTCGGGGGTCGCAGGTTGCGTACTTC
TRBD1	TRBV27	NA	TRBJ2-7	CASSIWDRGLDEQYF	TGTGCCAGCAGCATATGGGACAGGGGGCTCGACGAGCAGTACTTC
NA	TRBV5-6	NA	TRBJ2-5	CASSLVAGGGPRTQYF	TGTGCCAGCAGCTTGGTGGCCGGAGGGGGCCCAAGGACCCAGTACTTC
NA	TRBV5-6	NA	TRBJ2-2	CASSLTGDTGELFF	TGTGCCAGCAGCTTAACGGGAGACACCGGGGAGCTGTTTTTT
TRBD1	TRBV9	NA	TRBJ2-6	CASSVGQGSGANVLTF	TGTGCCAGCAGCGTAGGACAGGGCTCTGGGGCCAACGTCCTGACTTTC
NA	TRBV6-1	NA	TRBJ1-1	CASSEQRAGTEAFF	TGTGCCAGCAGTGAACAGAGGGCGGGCACTGAAGCTTTCTTT
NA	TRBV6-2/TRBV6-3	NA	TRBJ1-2	CASSVYYGYTF	TGTGCCAGCAGTGTCTACTATGGCTACACCTTC
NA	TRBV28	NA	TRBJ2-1	CASSGGYNEQFF	TGTGCCAGCAGTGGGGGGTACAATGAGCAGTTCTTC